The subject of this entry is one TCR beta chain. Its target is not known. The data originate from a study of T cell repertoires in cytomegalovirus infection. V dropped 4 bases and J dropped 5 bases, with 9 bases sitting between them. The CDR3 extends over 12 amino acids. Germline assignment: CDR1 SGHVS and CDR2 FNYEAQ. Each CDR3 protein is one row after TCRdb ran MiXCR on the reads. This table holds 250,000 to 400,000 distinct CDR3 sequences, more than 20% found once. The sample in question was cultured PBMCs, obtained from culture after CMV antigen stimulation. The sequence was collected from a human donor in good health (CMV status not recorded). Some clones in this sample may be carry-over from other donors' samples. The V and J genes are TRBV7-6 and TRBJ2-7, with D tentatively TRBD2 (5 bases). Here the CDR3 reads CASSSEGHEQYF. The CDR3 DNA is TGTGCCAGCAGCTCAGAGGGCCACGAGCAGTACTTC.